The clone carrying this T cell receptor beta chain was recorded at least ten times. The target antigen is unknown. Sample time point: longitudinal time-point 1 (baseline). 5'RACE with 10-nucleotide random UMIs produced the cDNA. TCRdb re-called the 5' RACE reads with MiXCR, one entry per CDR3 protein. The table includes 71,000 or so distinct CDR3 sequences, roughly 13% detected once. J lost 6 bases, V lost 1 base, and 4 bases had no gene match. CDR1 SGHRS and CDR2 YFSETQ come from the germline V gene. This CDR3 is built from 14 residues. The data originate from a study of neurological immune-mediated disorders. Study results and caveats: Sharing of CDR3 amino acid sequences among expanded clones across subjects was absent, suggesting private repertoires in all groups.

Specimen: PBMCs. The source is a female donor with HTLV-1-associated myelopathy (HAM/TSP). J is TRBJ2-1 and V is TRBV5-1; 7 nucleotides line up with TRBD2. The CDR3 DNA reads TGCGCCAGCAGCTTGAACCCGGGAGGCAATGAGCAGTTCTTC. Its translation: CASSLNPGGNEQFF.